This TCR beta chain appears in the sequencing data of a study of blood T cell repertoires in COVID-19. Study background: The United States, Italy and Spain were the sources of the acute and convalescent COVID-19 samples.

CDR1 and CDR2 (germline): SEHNR, FQNEAQ (reference sequence). V lost 5 bases and J lost 4, with 17 bases in between. The CDR3 runs to 15 residues. TCRdb keeps only in-frame clones here, not all; method: immunoSEQ multiplex PCR. The table lists approximately 280,000 clones, around 89% of them singletons. The sequenced material came from PBMCs or T cells enriched from blood (not recorded which). The V gene is TRBV7-9, the J gene TRBJ1-1; TRBD1 is a possible D gene (6 bases). The TCR comes from a young woman with acute COVID-19. CDR3 sequence (DNA): TGTGCCAGCAGCCGAGAGGGGGGGCGTATCACTGAAGCTTTCTTT. It is translated as CASSREGGRITEAFF.